Described below is a single T cell receptor (beta chain) sequence and its context. The data are from a study of cytomegalovirus exposure and HLA in healthy donors. Looking at the study overall: Drawn from HLA-typed donors, tens of millions of unique TCRs were held in an early data release.

Both 60 Vbeta primers and 13 Jbeta primers went into the PCR. Sequenced by immunoSEQ multiplex PCR; TCRdb stores in-frame clones only, minus some. Found here are more than 100,000 clones, over 60% of them singletons; the top ten hold 3.5% to 4.5%. The V gene's germline CDR1 is SSHAT and CDR2 FNYEAQ (reference sequence). The ends lost 0 bases at V and 3 bases at J; junction bases unmatched: 7. The CDR3 extends over 16 amino acids. Sequences were obtained from PBMCs. J is TRBJ1-1 and V is TRBV7-7; 7 bases agree with TRBD1. The clonotype originates from a human donor in good health. CDR3 loop: CASSLARQGRDTEAFF. The CDR3 DNA follows: TGTGCCAGCAGCTTAGCCCGACAGGGAAGGGACACTGAAGCTTTCTTT. Using reference TRBV7-7 and TRBJ1-1 for the parts outside the CDR3, the full variable domain is GAGVSQSPRYKVTKRGQDVTLRCDPISSHATLYWYQQALGQGPEFLTYFNYEAQPDKSGLPSDRFSAERPEGSISTLTIQRTEQRDSAMYRCASSLARQGRDTEAFFGQGTRLTVV.